This entry features one T cell receptor beta chain sequence. This sample is drawn from a study of PD-L1 blockade in urothelial cancer. Turning to the study itself: Male sex and bladder-origin urothelial cancer characterized about nine tenths of the roughly 29 patients.

Spike-ins of synthetic TCR analog templates went into each PCR. The table came from immunoSEQ multiplex PCR; TCRdb's copy has only in-frame clones and leaves some out. The data show about 88,000 clones, 90% seen once. Germline V lookup: CDR1 SQVTM, CDR2 ANQGSEA. This CDR3 is built from 14 residues. V lost 8 bases to trimming and J lost 8 bases; unmatched junction nucleotides: 13. This sample comprised PBMCs, obtained around atezolizumab (anti-PD-L1) treatment. The chain links TRBV29-1 to TRBJ2-1, with TRBD2 matching 9 bases. This clonotype originated in a man in his 60s with urothelial cancer. The DNA of the CDR3 is TGCAGCCTCTCTGGGCTAGCGGGATCTGATGAGCAGTTCTTC. Protein: CSLSGLAGSDEQFF.